This T cell receptor beta chain appears in the sequencing data of a study of blood T cells in healthy people across ages. Turning to this clonotype: Its antigen is currently unknown. One end of the junction does not line up with germline, which may come from a read error.

Points from the study as a whole: Naive CD4+ cell counts and diversity both ran higher in long-lived than in aged donors. One million T cells yielded diversity estimates that were considered underestimates. The study could not conclusively compare naive and antigen-experienced cells, given its unsorted PBMCs.

Germline V CDR1 and CDR2: MNHEY, SVGEGT. The CDR3 is 12 amino acids. Combining a sample-barcoded 5' primer with a J-beta primer mix, a second PCR ran for about 6 to 11 cycles. Every cDNA molecule carried a tag from a template-switch adaptor bearing 12 random nucleotides. TCRdb re-called the 5' RACE reads with MiXCR, one entry per CDR3 protein. The sample consists of roughly 500,000 distinct CDR3 sequences, 27% of them appearing once. This sequence was found in a woman aged 65 to 85 in good health. The chain employs TRBV6-2 or TRBV6-3 and TRBJ1-2; D is possibly TRBD1 (5 bases). The source material was blood. The CDR3 sequence: CAGSYYGAGYTF. DNA for the CDR3: TGTGCCGGCAGTTACTACGGGGCTGGCTACACCTTC.